The sequence of this TCR beta chain was determined in a study of response to subunit inactivated influenza vaccine. Germline V gives CDR1 SGHTA, CDR2 FQGNSA. Trimming cost V 1 base and J 3 bases; bases outside gene matches: 4. This CDR3 has 15 residues. TCRdb reprocessed the RT-PCR reads with MiXCR, giving one entry per CDR3 protein. The sample lists roughly 650,000 distinct CDR3 sequences; roughly 14% were seen once. This sample comprised PBMCs from blood, obtained roughly 12 days after vaccination. The chain uses TRBV7-2 and TRBJ2-7, with 9 bases lining up with TRBD2. The receptor's source is a man between 45 and 60 years old who received an inactivated influenza vaccine. This chain's CDR3 is CASSLDQAGGYEQYF. The CDR3 coding sequence is TGTGCCAGCAGCTTAGATCAAGCGGGAGGCTACGAGCAGTACTTC.